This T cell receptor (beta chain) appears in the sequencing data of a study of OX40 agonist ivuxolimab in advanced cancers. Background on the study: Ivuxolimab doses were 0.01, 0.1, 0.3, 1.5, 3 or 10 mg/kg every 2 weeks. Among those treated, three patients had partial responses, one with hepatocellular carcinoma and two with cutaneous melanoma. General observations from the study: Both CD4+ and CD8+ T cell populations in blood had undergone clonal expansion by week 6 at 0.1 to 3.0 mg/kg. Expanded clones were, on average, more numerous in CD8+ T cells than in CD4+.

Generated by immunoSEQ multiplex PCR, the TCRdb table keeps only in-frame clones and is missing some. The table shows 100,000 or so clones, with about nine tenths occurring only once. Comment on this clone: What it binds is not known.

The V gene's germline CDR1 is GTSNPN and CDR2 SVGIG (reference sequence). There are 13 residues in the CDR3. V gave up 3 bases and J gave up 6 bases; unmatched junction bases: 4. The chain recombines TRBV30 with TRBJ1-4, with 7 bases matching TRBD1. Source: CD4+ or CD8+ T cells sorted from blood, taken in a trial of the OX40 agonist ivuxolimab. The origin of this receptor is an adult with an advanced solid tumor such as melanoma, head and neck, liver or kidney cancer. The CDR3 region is CAWRRGRDEKLFF. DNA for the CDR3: TGTGCCTGGAGGAGGGGGCGCGATGAAAAACTGTTTTTT.